Listed here are 13 T cell receptor beta chains from one sample, sequenced in a study of graft-versus-host responses after intestinal transplantation. Repertoires were generated with immunoSEQ multiplex PCR, while TCRdb's copy carries only in-frame clones and drops some. Among about 120,000 clones listed, 90% to 95% were seen once. Their antigen targets remain unknown. The sequencing used unstimulated CD4+ T cells sorted from spleen or lymph node cells, collected before intestinal transplant. The receptors derive from a human donor who received an intestinal transplant.

The chain has TRBV7-3 and TRBJ2-1; TRBD1 is a possible D gene (6 bases). This CDR3 spans 13 amino acids. Per germline, CDR1 SGHTA and CDR2 FQGTGA. V was pared by 1 base and J by 9 bases, with 10 bases between. CDR3: CASSLRGRGEQFF. CDR3 bases: TGTGCCAGCAGCTTAAGGGGGCGAGGTGAGCAGTTCTTC.

The J gene is TRBJ2-7, the V gene TRBV20-1; no reliable D call. This CDR3 contains 8 residues. Trimming took off 3 bases at V and 13 bases at J, with 7 bases between the two ends. The germline gives CDR1 DFQATT, CDR2 SNEGSKA (reference sequence). The CDR3 protein is CSASPHYF. The CDR3, as DNA: TGCAGTGCTAGCCCCCATTACTTC.

This clone was recorded only once. V usage is TRBV13 and J usage is TRBJ2-1; D is perhaps TRBD2 (6 bases). V lost 2 bases to trimming and J lost 9 bases, with 23 bases between them. The germline V gene encodes CDR1 PRHDT and CDR2 FYEKMQ (reference sequence). This CDR3 region has 17 residues. CDR3 residues: CASSLFGLRGQGGEQFF. The DNA of the CDR3 is TGTGCCAGCAGCTTATTTGGGTTGCGGGGCCAGGGAGGTGAGCAGTTCTTC.

V usage is TRBV28 and J usage is TRBJ2-3, with a possible D match to TRBD2 (5 bases). V was pared by 4 bases and J by 8 bases, with 10 bases between. Germline V lookup: CDR1 MDHEN, CDR2 SYDVKM. The CDR3 consists of 12 residues. DNA for the CDR3: TGTGCCAGCAGTTCCCGGGGTCGTACGCAGTATTTT. Its translation is CASSSRGRTQYF.

V and J are TRBV10-3 and TRBJ1-1; no firm D call. CDR1 is ENHRY, CDR2 SYGVKD, per germline. Trimming took off 7 bases at V and 5 bases at J, with 17 bases between the two ends. This CDR3 has 14 residues. The CDR3 DNA sequence: TGTGCCATCAACAAGCAAAACGGCGGGACTGAAGCTTTCTTT. Residues: CAINKQNGGTEAFF.

The chain recombines TRBV27 with TRBJ2-7, with D maybe TRBD2 (7 bases). V shed 5 bases and J shed 6 bases, with 23 bases lying between them. The CDR3 contains 16 residues. Germline V lookup: CDR1 MNHEY, CDR2 SMNVEV (reference sequence). CDR3 in amino acids: CASSKQGGSIRSEQYF. The DNA for the CDR3 is TGTGCCAGCAGTAAACAGGGCGGGAGTATACGCTCCGAGCAGTACTTC.

The chain combines TRBV27 with TRBJ2-7; 8 bases are a match to TRBD2. The germline V gene has CDR1 MNHEY and CDR2 SMNVEV (reference sequence). This CDR3 region has 15 residues. J gave up 7 bases and V 8 bases, and 16 bases lay outside the gene matches. The CDR3, as DNA: TGTGCCAGCTCATCGGAGGGACTAGGTATCATTGAGCAGTACTTC. Protein sequence: CASSSEGLGIIEQYF.

The chain recombines TRBV6-1 with TRBJ2-5, with 7 positions matching TRBD1. CDR1 and CDR2 from the germline V gene are MNHNS and SASEGT. This CDR3 is 13 amino acids long. V shed 6 bases and J 4 bases; nucleotides not matched to a gene: 5. The CDR3 sequence: CASRKGGGETQYF. The CDR3 DNA reads as TGTGCCAGCAGGAAAGGGGGCGGAGAGACCCAGTACTTC.

The chain is built from TRBV5-1 and TRBJ2-7; 9 bases are a match to TRBD1. With 3 bases clipped from V and 4 bases from J, the junction kept 8 bases outside the gene matches. This CDR3 has 15 amino acids. CDR1 is SGHRS and CDR2 is YFSETQ in the germline V gene. This CDR3 reads CASSSGTGLGYEQYF. CDR3 sequence (DNA): TGCGCCAGCAGCTCCGGGACAGGGCTAGGGTACGAGCAGTACTTC.

The chain links TRBV5-1 to TRBJ2-6; D perhaps matches TRBD1 (6 bases). This CDR3 comprises 17 residues. CDR1 and CDR2 (germline): SGHRS, YFSETQ. Trimming pared 4 bases from V and 0 bases from J, leaving 14 bases between. This CDR3 reads CASSVSGHPSGANVLTF. The CDR3 region has the DNA TGCGCCAGCAGCGTTTCGGGACACCCCTCTGGGGCCAACGTCCTGACTTTC.

The chain recombines TRBV5-1 with TRBJ2-5; D is unresolved. The closer fit of TRBJ2-7 to the DNA end suggests the J call may be wrong. This CDR3 has 15 residues. Germline loops: CDR1 SGHRS, CDR2 YFSETQ. The CDR3 DNA reads TGCGCCAGCAGCTCTCCTGCAGCCCCTGGCTACGAGCAGTACTTC. The encoded protein is CASSSPAAPGYEQYF.

V usage is TRBV6-5 and J usage is TRBJ2-1, with 10 nucleotides matching TRBD2. This CDR3 has 15 residues. V shed 0 bases, J shed 7 bases, and the junction held 3 bases outside the gene matches. Germline V lookup: CDR1 MNHEY, CDR2 SVGAGI. The CDR3 loop is CASSYSWTSGNEQFF. The CDR3 nucleotides are TGTGCCAGCAGTTACTCGTGGACTAGCGGAAATGAGCAGTTCTTC.

This chain joins TRBV29-1 and TRBJ1-2; D uncertain. The CDR3 runs 12 residues. Germline loops: CDR1 SQVTM, CDR2 ANQGSEA. V was trimmed by 7 bases and J by 5 bases, leaving 14 bases between them. The CDR3 loop reads CSAVIRMYGYTF. The CDR3 coding sequence is TGCAGCGCTGTCATCCGAATGTATGGCTACACCTTC.